This TCR beta chain stems from a study of beta chain features in type 1 diabetes. Study-wide context: No patient-donor differences in age, gender, total cells or subset yield. Investigators examined 107,917,701 sorted cells across all samples. Findings of the study overall: Shortening that was moderate but significant affected the TCRB CDR3s of Type 1 diabetes patients in all four CD4+ subsets.

Central memory, naive, regulatory and stem cell-like memory CD4+ cells were sorted by CD45RO/CCR7/CD25/CD127/CD95/CD27. V lost 2 bases, J lost 4 bases, and 8 bases lay in between. Germline CDR1 GTSNPN, CDR2 SVGIG (reference sequence). There are 12 residues in the CDR3. What was sequenced were expressed TCRB transcripts, since all of the isolated RNA had been reverse transcribed. The method was immunoSEQ multiplex PCR; TCRdb's version includes in-frame clones alone and lacks a portion of them. The data show a few hundred thousand clones, about 12% seen once. About this clone itself: Its antigen is currently unknown.

The sequenced sample consisted of naive CD4+ T cells from blood. The chain links TRBV30 to TRBJ2-5; perhaps TRBD2 as D (5 bases). The TCR comes from a woman aged 18 to 35 with type 1 diabetes. DNA for the CDR3: TGTGCCTGGAGTTTAGGGAGAGAGACCCAGTACTTC. Its translation: CAWSLGRETQYF.